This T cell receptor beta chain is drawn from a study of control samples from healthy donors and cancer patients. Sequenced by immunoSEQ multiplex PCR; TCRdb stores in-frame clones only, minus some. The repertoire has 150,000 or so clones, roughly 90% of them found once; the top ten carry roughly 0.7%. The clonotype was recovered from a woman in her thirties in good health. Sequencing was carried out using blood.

Here the CDR3 DNA reads TGCGCCAGCAGCTCGCGTCGGGACAGCCCATATATAGGCAATCAGCCCCAGCATTTT. Protein sequence: CASSSRRDSPYIGNQPQHF. V usage is TRBV5-1 and J usage is TRBJ1-5; TRBD1 matches at 7 bases. Germline-derived CDR1 and CDR2 are SGHRS and YFSETQ. The CDR3 is 19 amino acids. The ends lost 3 bases at V and 2 bases at J; junction bases unmatched: 17. Supplemented by reference TRBV5-1 and TRBJ1-5, the full variable domain reads KAGVTQTPRYLIKTRGQQVTLSCSPISGHRSVSWYQQTPGQGLQFLFEYFSETQRNKGNFPGRFSGRQFSNSRSEMNVSTLELGDSALYLCASSSRRDSPYIGNQPQHFGDGTRLSIL.